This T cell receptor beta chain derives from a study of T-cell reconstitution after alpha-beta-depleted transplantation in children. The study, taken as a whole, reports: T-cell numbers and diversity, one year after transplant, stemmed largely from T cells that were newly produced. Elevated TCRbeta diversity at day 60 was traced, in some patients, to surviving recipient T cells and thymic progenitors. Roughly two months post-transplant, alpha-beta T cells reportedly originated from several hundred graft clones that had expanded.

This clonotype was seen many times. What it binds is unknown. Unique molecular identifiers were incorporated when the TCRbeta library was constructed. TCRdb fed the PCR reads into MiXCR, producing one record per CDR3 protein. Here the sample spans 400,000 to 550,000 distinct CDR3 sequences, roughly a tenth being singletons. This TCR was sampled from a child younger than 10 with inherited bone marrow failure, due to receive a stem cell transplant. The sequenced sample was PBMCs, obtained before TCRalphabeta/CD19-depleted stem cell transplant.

CDR3 coding DNA: TGTGCCATCAGTGAGGGACTAGCGGGACTCTCCTACGAGCAGTACTTC. Translating gives CAISEGLAGLSYEQYF. The chain carries TRBV10-3 and TRBJ2-7; 12 bases fit TRBD2. J was trimmed by 0 bases and V by 2 bases; bases with no gene match: 2. The CDR3 has 16 residues. Germline V gives CDR1 ENHRY, CDR2 SYGVKD.